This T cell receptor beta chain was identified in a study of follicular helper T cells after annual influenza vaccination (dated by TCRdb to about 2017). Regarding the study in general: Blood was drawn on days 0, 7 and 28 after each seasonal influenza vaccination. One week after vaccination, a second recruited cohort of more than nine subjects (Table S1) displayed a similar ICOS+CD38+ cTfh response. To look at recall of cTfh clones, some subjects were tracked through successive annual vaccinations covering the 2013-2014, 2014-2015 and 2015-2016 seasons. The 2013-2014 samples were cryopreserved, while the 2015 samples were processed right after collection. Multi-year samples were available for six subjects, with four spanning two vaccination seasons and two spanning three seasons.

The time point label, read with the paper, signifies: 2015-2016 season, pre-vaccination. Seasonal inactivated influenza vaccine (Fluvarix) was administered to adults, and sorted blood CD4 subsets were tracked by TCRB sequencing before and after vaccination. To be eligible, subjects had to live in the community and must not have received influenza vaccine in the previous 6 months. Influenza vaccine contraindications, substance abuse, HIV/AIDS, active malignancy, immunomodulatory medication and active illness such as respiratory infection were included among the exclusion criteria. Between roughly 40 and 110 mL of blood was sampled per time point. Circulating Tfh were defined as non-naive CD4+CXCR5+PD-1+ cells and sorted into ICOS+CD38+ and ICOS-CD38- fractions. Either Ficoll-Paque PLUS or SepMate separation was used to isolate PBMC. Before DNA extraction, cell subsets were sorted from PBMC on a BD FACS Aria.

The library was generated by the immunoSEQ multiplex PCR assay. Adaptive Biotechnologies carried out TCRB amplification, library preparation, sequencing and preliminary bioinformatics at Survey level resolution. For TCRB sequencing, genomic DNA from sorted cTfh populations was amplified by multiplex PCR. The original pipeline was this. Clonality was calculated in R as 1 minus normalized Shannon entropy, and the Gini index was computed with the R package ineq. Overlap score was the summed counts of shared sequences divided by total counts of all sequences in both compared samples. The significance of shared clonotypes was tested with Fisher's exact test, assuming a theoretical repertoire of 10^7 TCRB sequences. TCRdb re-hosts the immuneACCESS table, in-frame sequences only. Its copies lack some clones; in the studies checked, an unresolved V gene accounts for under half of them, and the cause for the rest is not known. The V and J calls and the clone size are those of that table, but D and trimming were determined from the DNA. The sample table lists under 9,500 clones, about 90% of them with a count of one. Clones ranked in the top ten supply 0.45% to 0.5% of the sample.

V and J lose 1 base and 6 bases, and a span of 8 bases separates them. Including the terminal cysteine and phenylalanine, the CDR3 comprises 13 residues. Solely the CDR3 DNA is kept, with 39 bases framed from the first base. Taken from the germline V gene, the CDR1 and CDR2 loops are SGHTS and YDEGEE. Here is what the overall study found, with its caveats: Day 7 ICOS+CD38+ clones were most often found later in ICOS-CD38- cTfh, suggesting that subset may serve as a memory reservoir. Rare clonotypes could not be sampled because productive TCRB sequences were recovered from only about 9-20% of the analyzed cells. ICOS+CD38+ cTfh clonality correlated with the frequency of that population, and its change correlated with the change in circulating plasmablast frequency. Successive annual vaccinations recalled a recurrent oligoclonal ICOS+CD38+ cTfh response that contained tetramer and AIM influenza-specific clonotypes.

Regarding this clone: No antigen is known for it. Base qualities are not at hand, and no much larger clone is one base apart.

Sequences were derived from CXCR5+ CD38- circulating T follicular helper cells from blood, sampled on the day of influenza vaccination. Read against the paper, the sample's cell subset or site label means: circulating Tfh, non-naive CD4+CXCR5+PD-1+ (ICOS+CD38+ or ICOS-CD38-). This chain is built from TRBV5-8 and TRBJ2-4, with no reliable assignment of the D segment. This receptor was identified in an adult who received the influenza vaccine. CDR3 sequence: CASSLFEPNIQYF. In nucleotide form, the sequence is TGTGCCAGCAGCTTGTTTGAACCAAACATTCAGTACTTC.